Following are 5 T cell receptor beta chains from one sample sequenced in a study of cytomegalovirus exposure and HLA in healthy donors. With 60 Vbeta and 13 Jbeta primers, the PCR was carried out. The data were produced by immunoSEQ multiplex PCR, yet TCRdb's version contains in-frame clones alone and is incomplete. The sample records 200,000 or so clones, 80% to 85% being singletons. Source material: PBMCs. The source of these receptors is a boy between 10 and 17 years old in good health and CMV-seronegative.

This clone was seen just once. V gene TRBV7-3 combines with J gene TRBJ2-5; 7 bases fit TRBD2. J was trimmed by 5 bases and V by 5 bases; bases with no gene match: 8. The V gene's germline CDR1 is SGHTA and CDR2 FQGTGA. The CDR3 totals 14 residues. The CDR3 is CASSPTGGRETQYF. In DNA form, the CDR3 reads TGTGCCAGCAGCCCGACGGGGGGTCGTGAGACCCAGTACTTC. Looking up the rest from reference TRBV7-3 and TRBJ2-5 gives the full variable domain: GAGVSQTPSNKVTEKGKYVELRCDPISGHTALYWYRQSLGQGPEFLIYFQGTGAADDSGLPNDRFFAVRPEGSVSTLKIQRTERGDSAVYLCASSPTGGRETQYFGPGTRLLVL.

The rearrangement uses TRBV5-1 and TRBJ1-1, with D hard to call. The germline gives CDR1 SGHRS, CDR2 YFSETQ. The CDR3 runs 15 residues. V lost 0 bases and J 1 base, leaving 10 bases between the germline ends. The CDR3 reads CASSLAGHPNTEAFF. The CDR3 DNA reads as TGCGCCAGCAGCTTGGCCGGTCATCCGAACACTGAAGCTTTCTTT.

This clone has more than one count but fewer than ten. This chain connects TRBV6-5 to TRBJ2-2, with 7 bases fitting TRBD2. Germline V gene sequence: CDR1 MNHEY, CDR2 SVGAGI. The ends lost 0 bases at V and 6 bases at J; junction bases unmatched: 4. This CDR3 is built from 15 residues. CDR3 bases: TGTGCCAGCAGTTACTCCTTGGGGAGGGCCGGGGAGCTGTTTTTT. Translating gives CASSYSLGRAGELFF.

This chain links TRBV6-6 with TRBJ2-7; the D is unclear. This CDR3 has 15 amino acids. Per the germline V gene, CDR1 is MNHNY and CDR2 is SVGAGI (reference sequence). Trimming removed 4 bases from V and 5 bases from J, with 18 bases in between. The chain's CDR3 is CASSFDITLPHEQYF. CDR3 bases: TGTGCCAGCAGTTTCGACATCACATTGCCCCACGAGCAGTACTTC.

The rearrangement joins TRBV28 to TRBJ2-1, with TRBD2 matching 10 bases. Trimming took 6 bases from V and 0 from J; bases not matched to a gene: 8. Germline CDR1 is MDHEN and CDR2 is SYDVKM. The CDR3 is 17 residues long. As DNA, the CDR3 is TGTGCCAGCAGCTCCCCCCGGACTAGCGGCTCCTACAATGAGCAGTTCTTC. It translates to CASSSPRTSGSYNEQFF.